Listed here are 21 T cell receptor beta chains from one sample, sequenced in a study of cytomegalovirus exposure and HLA in healthy donors listed by TCRdb under 2017. The library was obtained by the immunoSEQ multiplex PCR assay. The multiplex PCR relied on a mix of 60 forward primers for TCR Vbeta segments and 13 reverse primers for TCR Jbeta segments. TCRdb holds this immuneACCESS table with in-frame rearrangements only. Some clones are missing; in checked studies, unresolved V genes explain under half, and the rest has no known cause. In all, the sample holds 180,000 or so clones, and 80% to 90% of those were seen once. In total, the top ten clones hold about 10% of the sample. What was sequenced was PBMCs. The receptors shown here come from a man between 18 and 29 years old in good health and CMV-seropositive.

V is TRBV18 and J is TRBJ1-4; perhaps TRBD1 as D (6 bases). CDR3 length equals 15 residues. CDR1 KGHSH and CDR2 LQKENI come from the germline V gene. Trimming took off 3 bases at V and 4 bases at J, with 12 bases between the two ends. CDR3 region: CASSPLTGNNEKLFF. DNA of the CDR3: TGTGCCAGCTCACCGCTGACAGGCAATAATGAAAAACTGTTTTTT. Filled out from reference TRBV18 and TRBJ1-4, the complete variable domain reads NAGVMQNPRHLVRRRGQEARLRCSPMKGHSHVYWYRQLPEEGLKFMVYLQKENIIDESGMPKERFSAEFPKEGPSILRIQQVVRGDSAAYFCASSPLTGNNEKLFFGSGTQLSVL.

The rearrangement uses TRBV30 and TRBJ1-2, with TRBD1 identical over 7 bases. J lost 6 bases, V lost 8 bases, and 9 bases had no gene match. The CDR3 has 12 amino acids. Looked up from germline, CDR1 is GTSNPN and CDR2 is SVGIG (reference sequence). The CDR3 sequence: CARTDRVDGYTF. The CDR3, as DNA: TGTGCCAGGACAGACAGGGTCGATGGCTACACCTTC.

The V gene is TRBV5-8, the J gene TRBJ1-2; D is undetermined. The CDR3 runs 11 residues. Trimming took 4 bases from V and 8 from J, leaving 9 bases between them. Germline CDR1 SGHTS, CDR2 YDEGEE. This CDR3 is CASSHSYGYTF. The DNA of the CDR3 is TGTGCCAGCAGCCACTCGTACGGCTACACCTTC.

The chain has TRBV7-2 and TRBJ2-5; 12 nucleotides line up with TRBD1. Gene TRBJ2-7 matches the end of the DNA better, so the J call may be wrong. There are 16 residues in the CDR3. CDR1 is SGHTA and CDR2 is FQGNSA in the germline V gene. CDR3 sequence: CASSTLGQGALDEQYF. The CDR3 nucleotides read TGTGCCAGCAGCACCCTGGGACAGGGGGCTCTTGACGAGCAGTACTTC.

The rearrangement links TRBV11-3 to TRBJ2-1; D is uncertain. Per germline, CDR1 SGHNT and CDR2 YENEEA. The CDR3 length is 14 residues. V lost 1 base, J lost 4 bases, and 8 bases lay in between. The CDR3 sequence: CASSLASRYNEQFF. CDR3 in DNA: TGTGCCAGCAGCTTAGCATCCAGGTACAATGAGCAGTTCTTC. Combining the CDR3 with reference TRBV11-3 and TRBJ2-1 gives the whole variable domain EAGVVQSPRYKIIEKKQPVAFWCNPISGHNTLYWYLQNLGQGPELLIRYENEEAVDDSQLPKDRFSAERLKGVDSTLKIQPAELGDSAVYLCASSLASRYNEQFFGPGTRLTVL.

This clone was detected only once. This chain connects TRBV6-5 to TRBJ2-7, with unresolved D. The V end was cut by 0 bases, the J end by 3 bases, with 12 bases between. CDR3 length: 15 amino acids. Looked up from germline, CDR1 is MNHEY and CDR2 is SVGAGI. The CDR3 here is CASSYSGSGFYEQYF. DNA of the CDR3: TGTGCCAGCAGTTACTCGGGTTCCGGGTTCTACGAGCAGTACTTC.

For this clone: In the same sample, other DNA sequences code for this CDR3. This chain connects TRBV6-1 to TRBJ1-2; a possible D gene is TRBD1 (5 bases). Germline CDR1 MNHNS, CDR2 SASEGT. The CDR3 spans 16 residues. Trimming shortened V by 0 bases and J by 2 bases, and 13 bases separated the two germline ends. The CDR3 sequence: CASSEATTAPNYGYTF. CDR3 nucleotides: TGTGCCAGCAGTGAAGCGACGACAGCCCCCAACTATGGCTACACCTTC.

This sequence joins TRBV19 and TRBJ2-7, with D perhaps TRBD1 (6 bases). The CDR3 spans 14 residues. Trimming removed 8 bases from V and 6 bases from J, with 20 bases in between. Germline assignment: CDR1 LNHDA and CDR2 SQIVND (reference sequence). CDR3: CASSTWDNEFEQYF. CDR3 bases: TGTGCCAGTTCAACTTGGGACAACGAGTTCGAGCAGTACTTC.

This sequence joins TRBV5-8 and TRBJ2-3; 8 nucleotides align to TRBD2. Germline V gene data show CDR1 as SGHTS and CDR2 as YDEGEE. Trimming removed 0 bases from V and 1 base from J; junction bases left unmatched: 4. This CDR3 comprises 16 residues. The DNA of the CDR3 is TGTGCCAGCAGCTTGGTTCCGCGGGGGGGCACAGATACGCAGTATTTT. Its translation is CASSLVPRGGTDTQYF.

The chain couples TRBV14 to TRBJ1-5; D ambiguous. V was pared by 3 bases and J by 4 bases, with 7 bases between. CDR3 length: 13 residues. The germline V gene has CDR1 SGHDN and CDR2 FVKESK. The CDR3 loop is CASSHPGNQPQHF. CDR3 in DNA: TGTGCCAGCAGCCACCCAGGAAATCAGCCCCAGCATTTT.

A word on this clone: Sequence at one end of the junction differs from germline and may be a read error. The chain joins TRBV5-4 to TRBJ2-7, with D perhaps matching TRBD1 (6 bases). The CDR3 is 13 residues long. In germline, CDR1 is SGHNT, CDR2 YYREEE (reference sequence). Written as DNA, the CDR3 is TGTGCCAGCAGCTTGCAGGGGAACCCATTCTTATGCTTC. This gives the protein CASSLQGNPFLCF. The full variable domain, its missing parts supplied by reference TRBV5-4 and TRBJ2-7, is ETGVTQSPTHLIKTRGQQVTLRCSSQSGHNTVSWYQQALGQGPQFIFQYYREEENGRGNFPPRFSGLQFPNYSSELNVNALELDDSALYLCASSLQGNPFLCFGPGTRLTVT.

The chain uses TRBV27 and TRBJ2-7; 9 nucleotides agree with TRBD1. Trimming took 2 bases from V and 7 from J; bases not matched to a gene: 6. This CDR3 comprises 14 residues. Germline CDR1 reads MNHEY; CDR2 reads SMNVEV (reference sequence). CDR3 residues: CASSLGDRAGEQYF. The DNA for the CDR3 is TGTGCCAGCAGTTTAGGGGACAGGGCAGGGGAGCAGTACTTC.

The chain uses TRBV10-3 and TRBJ2-1; 11 nucleotides line up with TRBD2. Germline V lookup: CDR1 ENHRY, CDR2 SYGVKD. V lost 9 bases to trimming and J lost 4 bases; unmatched junction nucleotides: 11. CDR3 length: 16 amino acids. The DNA of the CDR3 is TGTGCCATTTCGGGTAGCGGGGGGGCTGGGTACAATGAGCAGTTCTTC. This encodes CAISGSGGAGYNEQFF.

This sequence joins TRBV7-7 and TRBJ2-2; the D gene is possibly TRBD1 (6 bases). Germline lookup yields CDR1 SSHAT and CDR2 FNYEAQ (reference sequence). Trimming cost V 6 bases and J 6 bases, with 8 bases left between them. The CDR3 sequence is 12 residues long. Here the CDR3 DNA reads TGTGCCAGCAGTCCAGGGGCCGGGGAGCTGTTTTTT. This sequence encodes CASSPGAGELFF.

The chain combines TRBV29-1 with TRBJ2-5; 7 bases map to TRBD2. Germline CDR1 SQVTM, CDR2 ANQGSEA. The CDR3 runs to 12 residues. J lost 4 bases, V lost 4 bases, and 3 bases had no gene match. The CDR3 DNA follows: TGCAGCGTTGGGTCTAGCGGAGAGACCCAGTACTTC. Amino acid sequence: CSVGSSGETQYF. The whole variable domain, filled in from reference TRBV29-1 and TRBJ2-5, reads SAVISQKPSRDICQRGTSLTIQCQVDSQVTMMFWYRQQPGQSLTLIATANQGSEATYESGFVIDKFPISRPNLTFSTLTVSNMSPEDSSIYLCSVGSSGETQYFGPGTRLLVL.

V gene TRBV6-5 combines with J gene TRBJ2-7; no reliable D call. This CDR3 has 15 residues. Germline V gene lookup returns CDR1 MNHEY and CDR2 SVGAGI. V was cut by 0 bases and J by 0 bases, with 9 bases left in between. The DNA for the CDR3 is TGTGCCAGCAGTTACTCAACAGCCTTCTCCTACGAGCAGTACTTC. Its protein product is CASSYSTAFSYEQYF.

Here the CDR3 DNA reads TGTGCCAGTAGTTTCAGGGGGCAATACGAGCAGTACTTC. This gives the protein CASSFRGQYEQYF. The chain links TRBV19 to TRBJ2-7; 8 positions match TRBD1. J was trimmed by 4 bases and V by 5 bases; bases with no gene match: 4. CDR1 is LNHDA and CDR2 is SQIVND in the germline V gene (reference sequence). This CDR3 comprises 13 residues.

This chain connects TRBV10-3 to TRBJ2-1; a possible D gene is TRBD2 (6 bases). V lost 3 bases to trimming and J lost 5 bases, with 17 bases between them. CDR1 is ENHRY and CDR2 is SYGVKD in the germline V gene. The CDR3 loop spans 16 amino acids. The DNA of the CDR3 is TGTGCCATCAGTGAAATGGTGGGAGGATACGACAATGAGCAGTTCTTC. Its translation: CAISEMVGGYDNEQFF.

This chain joins TRBV19 and TRBJ1-1, with TRBD1 matching 7 bases. The CDR3 extends over 15 amino acids. With 1 base clipped from V and 1 base from J, the junction kept 3 bases outside the gene matches. The germline V gene encodes CDR1 LNHDA and CDR2 SQIVND (reference sequence). The chain's CDR3 is CASSIAGQANTEAFF. The CDR3, as DNA: TGTGCCAGTAGTATAGCAGGACAGGCGAACACTGAAGCTTTCTTT.

In its sample, this clone was seen a few times. V usage is TRBV19 and J usage is TRBJ1-6; D remains unclear. Trimming stripped 3 bases from V and 10 bases from J, with 7 bases between. CDR1 and CDR2 from the germline V gene are LNHDA and SQIVND (reference sequence). The length of the CDR3 is 12 residues. The CDR3 DNA reads TGTGCCAGTAGTATCACTCGGTCACCCCTCCACTTT. It is translated as CASSITRSPLHF.

The chain links TRBV5-6 to TRBJ2-7, with 9 bases fitting TRBD1. The length of the CDR3 is 15 residues. V gave up 3 bases and J gave up 4 bases; unmatched junction bases: 8. CDR1 and CDR2 from the germline V gene are SGHDT and YYEEEE. The CDR3 loop is CASSSSGTGWYEQYF. Here the CDR3 DNA reads TGTGCCAGCAGCTCCTCCGGGACAGGGTGGTACGAGCAGTACTTC.